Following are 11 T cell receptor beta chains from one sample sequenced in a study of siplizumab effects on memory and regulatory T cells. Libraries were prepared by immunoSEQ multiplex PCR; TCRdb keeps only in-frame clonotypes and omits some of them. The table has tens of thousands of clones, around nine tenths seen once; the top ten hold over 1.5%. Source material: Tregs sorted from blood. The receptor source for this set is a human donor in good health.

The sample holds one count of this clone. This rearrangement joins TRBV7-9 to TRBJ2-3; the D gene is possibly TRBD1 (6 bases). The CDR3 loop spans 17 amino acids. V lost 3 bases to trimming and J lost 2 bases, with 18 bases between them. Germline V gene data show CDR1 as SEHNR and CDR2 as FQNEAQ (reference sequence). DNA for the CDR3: TGTGCCAGCAGCTTTATACGAGGGGGTAGCCTCACAGATACGCAGTATTTT. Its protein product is CASSFIRGGSLTDTQYF.

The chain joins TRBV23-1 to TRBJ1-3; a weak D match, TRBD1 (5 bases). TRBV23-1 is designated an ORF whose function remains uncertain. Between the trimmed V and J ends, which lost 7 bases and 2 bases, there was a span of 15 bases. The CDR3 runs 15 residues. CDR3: CASTQGGGAGNTIYF. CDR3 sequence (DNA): TGCGCCAGCACCCAAGGTGGGGGGGCTGGAAACACCATATATTTT.

CDR3 nucleotide sequence: TGTGCCAGCTCACCGACGGGTCGGGACAGGGGATGGAACACCATATATTTT. This translates into CASSPTGRDRGWNTIYF. The chain links TRBV18 to TRBJ1-3, with 10 bases that match TRBD1. Losses at the gene ends were 3 bases for V and 7 bases for J; bases not matched to a gene: 12. The CDR3 covers 17 residues. CDR1 is KGHSH and CDR2 is LQKENI in the germline V gene.

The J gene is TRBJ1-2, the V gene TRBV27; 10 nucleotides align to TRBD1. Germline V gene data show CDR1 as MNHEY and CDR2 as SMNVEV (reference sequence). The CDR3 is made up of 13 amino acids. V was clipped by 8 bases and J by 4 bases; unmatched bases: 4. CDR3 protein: CASRTGGGYGYTF. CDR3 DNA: TGTGCCAGCCGGACAGGGGGAGGCTATGGCTACACCTTC.

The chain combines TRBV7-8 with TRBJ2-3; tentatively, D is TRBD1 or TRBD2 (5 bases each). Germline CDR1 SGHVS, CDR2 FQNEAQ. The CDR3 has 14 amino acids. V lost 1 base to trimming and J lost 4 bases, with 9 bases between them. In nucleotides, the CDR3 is TGTGCCAGCAGCTTAGGGGGGAGCCCAGATACGCAGTATTTT. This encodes CASSLGGSPDTQYF.

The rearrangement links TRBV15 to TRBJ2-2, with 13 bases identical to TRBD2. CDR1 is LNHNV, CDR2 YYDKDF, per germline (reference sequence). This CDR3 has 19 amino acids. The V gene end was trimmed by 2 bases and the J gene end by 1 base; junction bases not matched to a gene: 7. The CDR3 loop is CATSRKGLAGRLNTGELFF. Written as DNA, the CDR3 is TGTGCCACCAGCAGAAAGGGACTAGCGGGACGTTTGAACACCGGGGAGCTGTTTTTT.

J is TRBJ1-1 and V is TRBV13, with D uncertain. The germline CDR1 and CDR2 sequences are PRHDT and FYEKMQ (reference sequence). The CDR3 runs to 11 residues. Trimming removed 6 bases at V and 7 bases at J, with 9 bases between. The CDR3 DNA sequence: TGTGCCAGCAGAGGAAACTTTGAAGCTTTCTTT. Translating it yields CASRGNFEAFF.

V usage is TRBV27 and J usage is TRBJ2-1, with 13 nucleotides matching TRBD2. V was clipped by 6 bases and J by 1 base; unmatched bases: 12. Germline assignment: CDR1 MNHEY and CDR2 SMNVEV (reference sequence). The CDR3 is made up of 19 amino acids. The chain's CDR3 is CASSSEWTSGSRSYNEQFF. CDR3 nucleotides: TGTGCCAGCAGCTCCGAGTGGACTAGCGGGAGTAGGTCCTACAATGAGCAGTTCTTC.

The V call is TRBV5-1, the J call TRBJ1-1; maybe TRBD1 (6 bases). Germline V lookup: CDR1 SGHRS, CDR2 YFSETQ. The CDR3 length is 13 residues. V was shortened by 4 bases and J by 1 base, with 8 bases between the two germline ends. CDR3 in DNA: TGCGCCAGCAGCACAGGGTCGAACACTGAAGCTTTCTTT. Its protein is CASSTGSNTEAFF.

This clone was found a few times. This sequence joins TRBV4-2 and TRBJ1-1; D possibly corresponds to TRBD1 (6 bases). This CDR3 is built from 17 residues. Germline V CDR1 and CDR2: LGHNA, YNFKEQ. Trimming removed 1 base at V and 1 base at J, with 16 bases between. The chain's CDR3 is CASSQGGGGVKNTEAFF. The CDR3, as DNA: TGTGCCAGCAGCCAAGGGGGAGGGGGAGTAAAGAACACTGAAGCTTTCTTT.

The CDR3 reads CASKRTGYTGELFF. The CDR3 DNA sequence: TGTGCCAGTAAAAGAACGGGTTACACCGGGGAGCTGTTTTTT. The chain employs TRBV19 and TRBJ2-2, with no clear D. The CDR3 is 14 residues long. V was cut by 7 bases and J by 3 bases, with 12 bases left in between. Germline assignment: CDR1 LNHDA and CDR2 SQIVND (reference sequence).